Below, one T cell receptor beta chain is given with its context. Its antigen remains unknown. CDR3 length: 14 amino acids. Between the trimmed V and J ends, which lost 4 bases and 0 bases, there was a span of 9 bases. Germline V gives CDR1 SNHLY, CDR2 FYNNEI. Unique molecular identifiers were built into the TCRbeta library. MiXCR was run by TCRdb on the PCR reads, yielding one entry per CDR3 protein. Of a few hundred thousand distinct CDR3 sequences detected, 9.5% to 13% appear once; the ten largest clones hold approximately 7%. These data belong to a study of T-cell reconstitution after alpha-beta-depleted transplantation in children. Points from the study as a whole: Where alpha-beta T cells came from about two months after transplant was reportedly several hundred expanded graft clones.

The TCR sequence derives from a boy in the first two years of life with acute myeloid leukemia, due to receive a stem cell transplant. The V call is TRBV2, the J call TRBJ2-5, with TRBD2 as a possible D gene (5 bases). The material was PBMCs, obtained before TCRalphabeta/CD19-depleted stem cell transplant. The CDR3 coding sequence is TGTGCCAGCAGTGGACGAGCGGACCAAGAGACCCAGTACTTC. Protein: CASSGRADQETQYF.